This T cell receptor (beta chain) is drawn from a study of metastatic and nonmetastatic thyroid tumors. On the study more broadly: The study looked at repertoires side by side in blood and in tumor or nodule tissue from malignant and benign thyroid patients.

This clone showed up just a few times. Trimming cost V 8 bases and J 10 bases, with 18 bases left between them. The CDR3 length is 14 residues. CDR1 and CDR2 from the germline V gene are MNHNS and SASEGT. No treatment had been given to any patient before thyroid surgery. Authors' data handling: A papillary thyroid cancer distant-metastasis classifier was built from CDR3 differences across clinicopathological groups. TCRdb re-called the PCR reads through MiXCR. The V and J calls and clone size are TCRdb's, not the authors'. The sample lists tens of thousands of clones, about 13% occurring once. Sequencing was done on a sample of blood. This TCR was sampled from a female donor with papillary thyroid cancer or a benign thyroid nodule (not recorded which). Some clones in this sample may be carry-over from other donors' samples. This chain links TRBV6-1 with TRBJ1-6; unclear D gene. The CDR3 protein is CASGPLLASSPLHF. The CDR3 region has the DNA TGTGCCAGCGGCCCACTCCTGGCGTCGTCACCCCTCCACTTT.